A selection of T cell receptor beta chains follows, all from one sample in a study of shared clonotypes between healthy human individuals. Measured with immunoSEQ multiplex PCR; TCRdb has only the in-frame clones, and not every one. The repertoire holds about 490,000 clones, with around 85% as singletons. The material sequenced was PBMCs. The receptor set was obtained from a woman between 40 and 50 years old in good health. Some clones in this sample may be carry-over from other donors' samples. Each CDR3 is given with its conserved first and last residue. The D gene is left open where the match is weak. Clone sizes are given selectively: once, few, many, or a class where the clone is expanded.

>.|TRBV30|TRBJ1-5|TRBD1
TGTGCCTGGAGTGTGGGACAGGGAAGTCAGCCCCAGCATTTT
CAWSVGQGSQPQHF
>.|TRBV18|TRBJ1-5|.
TGTGCCAGCTCACCAAATTACAGCAATCAGCCCCAGCATTTT
CASSPNYSNQPQHF
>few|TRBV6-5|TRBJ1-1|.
TGTGCCAGCAGCCCCGGGAGACGGTTTGAAGCTTTCTTT
CASSPGRRFEAFF
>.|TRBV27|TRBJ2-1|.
TGTGCCAGCAGTCAACTAGGGTTAGCCCATGAGCAGTTCTTC
CASSQLGLAHEQFF
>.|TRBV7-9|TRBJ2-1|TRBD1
TGTGCCAGCAGCTTAGATGGACAGGTGGGTCCGAAGTTCTTC
CASSLDGQVGPKFF
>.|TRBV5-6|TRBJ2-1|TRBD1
TGTGCCAGCGTCCGGGGGGACAGGGTTTACAATGAGCAGTTCTTC
CASVRGDRVYNEQFF
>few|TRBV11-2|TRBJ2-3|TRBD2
TGTGCCAGCAGCTTATTGCGGGGGGGTGCAGATACGCAGTATTTT
CASSLLRGGADTQYF
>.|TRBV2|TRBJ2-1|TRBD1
TGTGCCAGCAGTGAATTCGGGACAGGGTTGTTCTTC
CASSEFGTGLFF
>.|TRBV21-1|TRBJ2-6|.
TGTGCCAGCAGCCCTAGGGCGGGACAGGCGAGTTTTCAGAGCTCTGGGGCCAACGTCCTGACTTTC
CASSPRAGQASFQSSGANVLTF
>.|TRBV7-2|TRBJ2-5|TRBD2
TGTGCCAGCAGCTCGGGACTAGCGGGAGGGATGGAGACCCAGTACTTC
CASSSGLAGGMETQYF
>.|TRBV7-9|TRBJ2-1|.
TGTGCCAGCAGTCAGGGCCAGCGGAGTCTTTGGAATGAGCAGTTCTTC
CASSQGQRSLWNEQFF
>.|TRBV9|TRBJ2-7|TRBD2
TGTGCCAGCAGCGGGGGACTAGCGGGGTCCTACGAGCAGTACTTC
CASSGGLAGSYEQYF
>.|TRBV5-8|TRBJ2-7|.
TGTGCCAGCAGCTTGGTAGGCGACAAGGCCTACGAGCAGTACTTC
CASSLVGDKAYEQYF
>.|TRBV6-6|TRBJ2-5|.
TGTGCCAGCACCCCCTTGAGGAAGGGGATCCAAGAGACCCAGTACTTC
CASTPLRKGIQETQYF
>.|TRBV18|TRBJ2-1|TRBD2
TGTGCCAGCTCACCAGTGCGGGAGAGGGGCAACAATGAGCAGTTCTTC
CASSPVRERGNNEQFF
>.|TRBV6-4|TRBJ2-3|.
TGTGCCAGCAGTGAAGGGGACCACACAGATACGCAGTATTTT
CASSEGDHTDTQYF
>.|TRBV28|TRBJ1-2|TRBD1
TGTGCCAGCAGTCAGGGGGAATTTGGTGGCTACACCTTC
CASSQGEFGGYTF
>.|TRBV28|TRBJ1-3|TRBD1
TGTGCCAGCAGTCCAACAGGGGGGATCACTGGAAACACCATATATTTT
CASSPTGGITGNTIYF
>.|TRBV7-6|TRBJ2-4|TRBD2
TGTGCCAGCAGCTCGACTAGCGGCAGGACGAACATTCAGTACTTC
CASSSTSGRTNIQYF
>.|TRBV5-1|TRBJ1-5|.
TGCGCCAGCAGCTCGGACTGGGATCAGCCCCAGCATTTT
CASSSDWDQPQHF
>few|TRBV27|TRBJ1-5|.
TGTGCCAGCAGTTTAGCGGGGGACCCTGAACGACATCAGCCCCAGCATTTT
CASSLAGDPERHQPQHF
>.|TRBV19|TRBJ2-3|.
TGTGCCAGTAGTTCCGGGTCTGGCACAGATACGCAGTATTTT
CASSSGSGTDTQYF
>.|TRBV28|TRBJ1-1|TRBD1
TGTGCCAGCACCCCCGCAGGGGGAGGGAAGACTGAAGCTTTCTTT
CASTPAGGGKTEAFF
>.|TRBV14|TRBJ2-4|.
TGTGCCAGCAGCCCCCCCCGTTCCCAGGGAGCCAAAAACATTCAGTACTTC
CASSPPRSQGAKNIQYF
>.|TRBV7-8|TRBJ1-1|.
TGTGCCAGCAGCCCCCGTAGCCATGAAGCTTTCTTT
CASSPRSHEAFF
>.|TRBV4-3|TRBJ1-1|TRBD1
TGCGCCAGCAGCCAAAGGACAGGGCCGGGTGAAGCTTTCTTT
CASSQRTGPGEAFF
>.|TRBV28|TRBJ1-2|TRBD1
TGTGCCAGCAGTTGGACAGGGAGTGCCTATGGCTACACCTTC
CASSWTGSAYGYTF
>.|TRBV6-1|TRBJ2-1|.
TGTGCCAGCCGACTAGACAGTGGGAATGAGCAGTTCTTC
CASRLDSGNEQFF
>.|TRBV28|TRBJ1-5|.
TGTGCCAGCAAATCCCCGGGGTACTCAAATCAGCCCCAGCATTTT
CASKSPGYSNQPQHF
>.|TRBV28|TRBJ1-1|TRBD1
TGTGCCAGCAGCCTCGGACAGGCTAACACTGAAGCTTTCTTT
CASSLGQANTEAFF
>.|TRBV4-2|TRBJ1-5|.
TGTGCCAGCAGCCAAGGTGAAGGGCAGCCCCAGCATTTT
CASSQGEGQPQHF